Judged by frequency, the clone carrying this T cell receptor (beta chain) is medium-sized. This CDR3 comprises 14 residues. Germline V lookup: CDR1 SEHNR, CDR2 FQNEAQ (reference sequence). No DNA is given; TCRdb re-called the 5' RACE reads and lists each CDR3 protein once. The listing records about 190,000 distinct CDR3 sequences. This sample was included in a study of T cells expressing NK-cell markers. For the study at large: The study drew TCR beta repertoires from sorted CD3+CD56+NKG2C+, CD3+CD56+NKG2C- and CD3+CD56-NKG2C+ T cells. Just one sequenced donor of eight was HCMV-seronegative, while seven were seropositive.

Sequenced input: blood T cells: a sorted CD56 or NKG2C T cell subset, CD4+ or CD8+ T cells, or bulk PBMC T cells (not recorded which). J is TRBJ1-2 and V is TRBV7-9; there is no DNA to check the TCRdb D call of TRBD1. This TCR derives from a man aged 18-75 years in good health. The CDR3 protein is CASTPWAGDYGYTF.